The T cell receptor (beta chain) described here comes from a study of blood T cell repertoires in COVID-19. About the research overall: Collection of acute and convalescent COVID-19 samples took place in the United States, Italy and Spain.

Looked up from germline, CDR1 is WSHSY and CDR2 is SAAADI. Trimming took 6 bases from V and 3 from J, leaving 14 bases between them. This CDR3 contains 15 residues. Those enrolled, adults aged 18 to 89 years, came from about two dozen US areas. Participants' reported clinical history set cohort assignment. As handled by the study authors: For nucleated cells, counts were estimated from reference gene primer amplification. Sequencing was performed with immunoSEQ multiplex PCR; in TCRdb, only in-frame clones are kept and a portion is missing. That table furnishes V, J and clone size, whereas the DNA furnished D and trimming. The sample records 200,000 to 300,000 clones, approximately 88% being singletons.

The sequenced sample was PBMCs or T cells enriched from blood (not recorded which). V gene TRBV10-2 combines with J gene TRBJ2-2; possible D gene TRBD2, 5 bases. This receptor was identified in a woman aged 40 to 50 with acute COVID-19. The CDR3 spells CASRTRGGDTGELFF. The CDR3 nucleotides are TGCGCCAGCAGGACCCGAGGAGGTGACACCGGGGAGCTGTTTTTT.